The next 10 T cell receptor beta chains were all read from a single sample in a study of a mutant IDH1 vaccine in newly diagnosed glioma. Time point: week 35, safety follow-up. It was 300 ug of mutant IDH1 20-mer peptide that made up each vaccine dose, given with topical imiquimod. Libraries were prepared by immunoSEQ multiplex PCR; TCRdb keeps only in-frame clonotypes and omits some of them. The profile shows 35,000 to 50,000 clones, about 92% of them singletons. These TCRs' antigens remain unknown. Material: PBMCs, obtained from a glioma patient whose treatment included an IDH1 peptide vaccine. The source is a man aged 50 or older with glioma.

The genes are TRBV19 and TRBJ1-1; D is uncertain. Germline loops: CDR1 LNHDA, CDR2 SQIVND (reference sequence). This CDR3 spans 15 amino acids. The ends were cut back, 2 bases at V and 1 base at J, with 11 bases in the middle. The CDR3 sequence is CASSISGSANTEAFF. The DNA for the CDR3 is TGTGCCAGTAGTATATCAGGTTCTGCGAACACTGAAGCTTTCTTT.

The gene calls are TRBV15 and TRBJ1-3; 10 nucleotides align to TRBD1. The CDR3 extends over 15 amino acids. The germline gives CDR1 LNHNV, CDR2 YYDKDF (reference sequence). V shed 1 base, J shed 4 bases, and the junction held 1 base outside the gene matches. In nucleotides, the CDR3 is TGTGCCACCAGCAGAGGACAGGGGGCGGGAAACACCATATATTTT. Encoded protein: CATSRGQGAGNTIYF.

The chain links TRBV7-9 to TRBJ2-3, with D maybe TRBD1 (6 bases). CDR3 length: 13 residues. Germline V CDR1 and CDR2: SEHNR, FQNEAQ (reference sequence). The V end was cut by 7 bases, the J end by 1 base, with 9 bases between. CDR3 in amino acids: CASTGAGTDTQYF. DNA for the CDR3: TGTGCCAGCACAGGGGCGGGCACAGATACGCAGTATTTT. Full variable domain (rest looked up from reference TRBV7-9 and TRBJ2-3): DTGVSQNPRHKITKRGQNVTFRCDPISEHNRLYWYRQTLGQGPEFLTYFQNEAQLEKSRLLSDRFSAERPKGSFSTLEIQRTEQGDSAMYLCASTGAGTDTQYFGPGTRLTVL.

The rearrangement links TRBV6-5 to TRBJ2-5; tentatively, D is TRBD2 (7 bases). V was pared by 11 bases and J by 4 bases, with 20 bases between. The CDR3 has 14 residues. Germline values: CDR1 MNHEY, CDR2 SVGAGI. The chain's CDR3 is CASRAGEGGETQYF. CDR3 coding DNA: TGTGCCTCACGGGCGGGAGAGGGGGGAGAGACCCAGTACTTC.

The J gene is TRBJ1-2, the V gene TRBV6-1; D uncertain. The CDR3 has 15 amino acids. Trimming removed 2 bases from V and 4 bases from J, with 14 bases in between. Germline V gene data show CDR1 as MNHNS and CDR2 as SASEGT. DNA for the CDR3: TGTGCCAGCAGTGAACGAGTCAGGCAAACCTATGGCTACACCTTC. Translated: CASSERVRQTYGYTF.

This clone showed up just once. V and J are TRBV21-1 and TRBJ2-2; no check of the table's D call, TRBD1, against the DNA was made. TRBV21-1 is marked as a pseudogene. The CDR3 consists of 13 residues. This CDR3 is CASTIGGAGELFF. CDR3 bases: TGTGCCAGCACCATAGGGGGAGCCGGGGAGCTGTTTTTT.

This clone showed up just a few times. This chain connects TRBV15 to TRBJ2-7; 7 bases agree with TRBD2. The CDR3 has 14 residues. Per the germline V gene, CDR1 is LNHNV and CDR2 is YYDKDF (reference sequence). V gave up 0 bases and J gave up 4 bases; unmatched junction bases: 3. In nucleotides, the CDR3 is TGTGCCACCAGCAGAGAGGGGGGAGGGTACGAGCAGTACTTC. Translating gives CATSREGGGYEQYF.

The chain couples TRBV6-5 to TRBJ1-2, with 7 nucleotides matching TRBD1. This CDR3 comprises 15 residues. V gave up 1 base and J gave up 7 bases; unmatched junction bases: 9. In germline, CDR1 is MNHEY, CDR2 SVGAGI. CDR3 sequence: CASSYLRQGRGGYTF. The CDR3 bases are TGTGCCAGCAGTTACTTACGACAGGGAAGAGGTGGCTACACCTTC.

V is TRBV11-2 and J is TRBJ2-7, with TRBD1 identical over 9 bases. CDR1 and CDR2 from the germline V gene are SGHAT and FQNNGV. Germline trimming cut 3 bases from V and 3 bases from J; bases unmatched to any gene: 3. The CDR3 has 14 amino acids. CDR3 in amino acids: CASSFRDRDYEQYF. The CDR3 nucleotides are TGTGCCAGCAGCTTCCGGGACAGGGACTACGAGCAGTACTTC. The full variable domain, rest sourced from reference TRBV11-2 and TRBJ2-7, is EAGVAQSPRYKIIEKRQSVAFWCNPISGHATLYWYQQILGQGPKLLIQFQNNGVVDDSQLPKDRFSAERLKGVDSTLKIQPAKLEDSAVYLCASSFRDRDYEQYFGPGTRLTVT.

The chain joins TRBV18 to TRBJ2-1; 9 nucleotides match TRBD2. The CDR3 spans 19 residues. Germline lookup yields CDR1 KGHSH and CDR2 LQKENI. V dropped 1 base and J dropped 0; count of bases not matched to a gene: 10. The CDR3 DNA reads TGTGCCAGCTCACCACTGATAGCGGGGGCGCTGAGCTCCTACAATGAGCAGTTCTTC. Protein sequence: CASSPLIAGALSSYNEQFF.